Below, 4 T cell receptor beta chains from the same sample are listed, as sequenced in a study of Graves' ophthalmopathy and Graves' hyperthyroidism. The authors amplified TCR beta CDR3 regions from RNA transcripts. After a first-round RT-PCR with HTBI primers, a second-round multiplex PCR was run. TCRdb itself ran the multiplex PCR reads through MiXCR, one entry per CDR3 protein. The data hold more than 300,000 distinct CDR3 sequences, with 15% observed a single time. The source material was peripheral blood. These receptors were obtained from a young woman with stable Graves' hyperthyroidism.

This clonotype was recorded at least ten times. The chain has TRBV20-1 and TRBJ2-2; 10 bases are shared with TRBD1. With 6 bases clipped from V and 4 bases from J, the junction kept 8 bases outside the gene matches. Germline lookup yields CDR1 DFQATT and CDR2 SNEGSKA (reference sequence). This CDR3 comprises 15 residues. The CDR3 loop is CSAFLTGGSTGELFF. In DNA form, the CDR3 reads TGCAGTGCCTTCTTGACAGGGGGCAGCACCGGGGAGCTGTTTTTT.

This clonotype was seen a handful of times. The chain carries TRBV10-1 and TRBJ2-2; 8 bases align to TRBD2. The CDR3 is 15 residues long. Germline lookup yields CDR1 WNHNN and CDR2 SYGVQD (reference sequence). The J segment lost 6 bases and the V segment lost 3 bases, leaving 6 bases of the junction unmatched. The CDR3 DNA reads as TGCGCCAGCAGTGAATCCACCGGGGGGGCCGGGGAGCTGTTTTTT. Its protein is CASSESTGGAGELFF.

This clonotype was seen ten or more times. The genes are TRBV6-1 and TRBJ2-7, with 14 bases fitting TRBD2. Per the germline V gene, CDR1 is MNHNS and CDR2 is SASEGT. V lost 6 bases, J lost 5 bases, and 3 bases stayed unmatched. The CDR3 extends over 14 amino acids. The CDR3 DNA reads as TGTGCCAGCAGGACTAGCGGGGGGGCCGACGAGCAGTACTTC. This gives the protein CASRTSGGADEQYF.

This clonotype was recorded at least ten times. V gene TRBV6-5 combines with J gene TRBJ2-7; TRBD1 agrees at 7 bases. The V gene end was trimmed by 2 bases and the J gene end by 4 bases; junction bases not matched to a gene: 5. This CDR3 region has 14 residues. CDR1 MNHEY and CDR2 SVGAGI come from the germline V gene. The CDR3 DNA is TGTGCCAGCAGTTACGCAGGGGGATTGTACGAGCAGTACTTC. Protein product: CASSYAGGLYEQYF.